This passage covers 20 T cell receptor beta chains from one sample sequenced in a study of T cell responses to AZD1222 COVID-19 vaccine. Libraries were prepared by immunoSEQ multiplex PCR; TCRdb keeps only in-frame clonotypes and omits some of them. In the table there are under 100,000 clones, approximately 83% of which are singletons. The material sequenced was peripheral blood, taken 28 days after the second AZD1222 dose. The receptor set was obtained from an adult who received the AZD1222 COVID-19 vaccine.

This chain connects TRBV4-1 to TRBJ2-7; no definite D call. CDR3 length: 14 amino acids. Between the trimmed V and J ends, which lost 0 bases and 0 bases, there was a span of 6 bases. The V gene's germline CDR1 is MGHRA and CDR2 YSYEKL. This CDR3 is CASSQDRGSYEQYF. For the CDR3, the DNA is TGCGCCAGCAGCCAAGATCGCGGCTCCTACGAGCAGTACTTC.

V usage is TRBV2 and J usage is TRBJ1-6; the match to TRBD1 covers 7 bases. The CDR3 consists of 14 residues. V shed 11 bases and J 6 bases; nucleotides not matched to a gene: 10. Per the germline V gene, CDR1 is SNHLY and CDR2 is FYNNEI. CDR3 DNA: TGTGCCGGAAACAGGGGCCAACTTAATTCACCCCTCCACTTT. Its translation is CAGNRGQLNSPLHF.

The chain is built from TRBV14 and TRBJ1-3; no clear D. V shed 7 bases and J shed 4 bases, with 8 bases lying between them. This CDR3 comprises 12 residues. Germline-derived CDR1 and CDR2 are SGHDN and FVKESK. The DNA for the CDR3 is TGTGCCAGCACCCCCGGGGGAAACACCATATATTTT. It codes for CASTPGGNTIYF. The full variable domain, its missing parts supplied by reference TRBV14 and TRBJ1-3, is EAGVTQFPSHSVIEKGQTVTLRCDPISGHDNLYWYRRVMGKEIKFLLHFVKESKQDESGMPNNRFLAERTGGTYSTLKVQPAELEDSGVYFCASTPGGNTIYFGEGSWLTVV.

This chain links TRBV19 with TRBJ2-1; TRBD2 matches 7 bases. V gave up 5 bases and J gave up 3 bases; unmatched junction bases: 4. The CDR3 spans 14 residues. Per the germline V gene, CDR1 is LNHDA and CDR2 is SQIVND (reference sequence). CDR3 in amino acids: CASSQASGYNEQFF. The CDR3 DNA is TGTGCCAGTAGTCAGGCTAGCGGCTACAATGAGCAGTTCTTC.

The CDR3 loop is CASSQDMTGGRNTIYF. CDR3 coding DNA: TGTGCCAGCAGCCAAGACATGACAGGGGGGAGAAACACCATATATTTT. The chain is built from TRBV3-1 (or the pseudogene TRBV3-2) and TRBJ1-3; 9 positions match TRBD1. The CDR3 consists of 16 residues. Trimming took 0 bases from V and 5 from J; bases not matched to a gene: 5. CDR1 is LGHDT, CDR2 YNNKEL, per germline (reference sequence).

By sample share, this clone is medium-sized (0.01 to 0.1%). The chain links TRBV4-1 to TRBJ2-1, with 7 bases lining up with TRBD1. The CDR3 length is 17 residues. V lost 3 bases to trimming and J lost 2 bases; unmatched junction nucleotides: 10. CDR1 is MGHRA, CDR2 YSYEKL, per germline. The CDR3 nucleotides read TGCGCCAGCAGCCATGAGGGGGCACAGGGCGCCTACAATGAGCAGTTCTTC. Translating gives CASSHEGAQGAYNEQFF.

This chain joins TRBV6-5 and TRBJ1-2; D is undetermined. V lost 6 bases and J lost 5, with 16 bases in between. This CDR3 is 14 amino acids long. Germline lookup yields CDR1 MNHEY and CDR2 SVGAGI. The CDR3 nucleotides are TGTGCCAGCAGCAATGGGGAAAAGGCTTATGGCTACACCTTC. This codes for CASSNGEKAYGYTF.

The gene calls are TRBV5-1 and TRBJ2-1, with 7 bases lining up with TRBD2. Trimming removed 4 bases from V and 2 bases from J; junction bases left unmatched: 12. The CDR3 runs to 17 residues. The germline CDR1 and CDR2 sequences are SGHRS and YFSETQ. CDR3 nucleotide sequence: TGCGCCAGCAGCAATCTCTTGGCGGGAGTCCCCTACAATGAGCAGTTCTTC. Translating gives CASSNLLAGVPYNEQFF.

V gene TRBV28 combines with J gene TRBJ1-4; D unresolved. CDR3 length equals 13 residues. The ends were cut back, 6 bases at V and 7 bases at J, with 12 bases in the middle. Germline V lookup: CDR1 MDHEN, CDR2 SYDVKM. CDR3 coding DNA: TGTGCCAGCAGGCCCCTTATTGGTGAAAAACTGTTTTTT. This gives the protein CASRPLIGEKLFF.

The J gene is TRBJ1-5, the V gene TRBV28; D is unclear. Germline CDR1 and CDR2: MDHEN and SYDVKM. Trimming took off 11 bases at V and 4 bases at J, with 12 bases between the two ends. The CDR3 runs 12 residues. CDR3 in DNA: TGTGCCGCCTCCTGGGTGAATCAGCCCCAGCATTTT. It yields the protein CAASWVNQPQHF. Supplemented by reference TRBV28 and TRBJ1-5, the full variable domain reads DVKVTQSSRYLVKRTGEKVFLECVQDMDHENMFWYRQDPGLGLRLIYFSYDVKMKEKGDIPEGYSVSREKKERFSLILESASTNQTSMYLCAASWVNQPQHFGDGTRLSIL.

This clone occurred once. The chain couples TRBV11-3 to TRBJ2-1; D possibly corresponds to TRBD1 (6 bases). The CDR3 loop spans 15 amino acids. Trimming stripped 0 bases from V and 2 bases from J, with 8 bases between. CDR1 is SGHNT and CDR2 is YENEEA in the germline V gene. DNA of the CDR3: TGTGCCAGCAGCTTAGACAGGGGAACCTACAATGAGCAGTTCTTC. Protein product: CASSLDRGTYNEQFF.

The CDR3, as DNA: TGTGCCAGCAGCTTAATAACGGTTGTGGGCACTGAAGCTTTCTTT. Its translation: CASSLITVVGTEAFF. The chain carries TRBV7-8 and TRBJ1-1; D gene unclear. V lost 2 bases to trimming and J lost 4 bases, with 14 bases between them. Per germline, CDR1 SGHVS and CDR2 FQNEAQ. The CDR3 loop spans 15 amino acids.

The chain links TRBV6-5 to TRBJ1-5; 12 bases match TRBD1. Germline CDR1 and CDR2: MNHEY and SVGAGI. The CDR3 sequence is 14 residues long. V shed 8 bases and J 7 bases; nucleotides not matched to a gene: 6. CDR3 protein: CASGTGGLGQPQHF. CDR3 nucleotides: TGTGCCAGCGGGACAGGGGGCCTCGGACAGCCCCAGCATTTT.

V gene TRBV5-6 combines with J gene TRBJ1-2; D gene ambiguous. The germline V gene has CDR1 SGHDT and CDR2 YYEEEE. CDR3 length: 16 residues. Deletions cut 0 bases from V and 8 bases from J, with 20 bases between. This CDR3 reads CASSLDLVSARAGYTF. CDR3 DNA: TGTGCCAGCAGCTTGGACTTAGTGTCAGCCCGCGCGGGCTACACCTTC.

This sequence joins TRBV7-2 and TRBJ2-7, with 7 bases identical to TRBD1. Germline V CDR1 and CDR2: SGHTA, FQGNSA. After removal of 6 bases from V and 4 bases from J, the junction contained 12 bases not matched to a gene. This CDR3 has 15 residues. The CDR3 DNA is TGTGCCAGCAGTAAGGGTGACAGGGTCTTGTACGAGCAGTACTTC. This codes for CASSKGDRVLYEQYF.

The V and J genes are TRBV11-3 and TRBJ1-1; D is undetermined. The germline V and J ends were trimmed by 11 bases and 1 base, with 11 bases remaining between them. Germline CDR1 SGHNT, CDR2 YENEEA. The CDR3 is 12 residues long. The CDR3 coding sequence is TGTGCCGGGAAGTCGGGGAACACTGAAGCTTTCTTT. Its protein is CAGKSGNTEAFF. Looking up the rest from reference TRBV11-3 and TRBJ1-1 gives the full variable domain: EAGVVQSPRYKIIEKKQPVAFWCNPISGHNTLYWYLQNLGQGPELLIRYENEEAVDDSQLPKDRFSAERLKGVDSTLKIQPAELGDSAVYLCAGKSGNTEAFFGQGTRLTVV.

The chain uses TRBV19 and TRBJ2-3; D may be TRBD1 or TRBD2 (5 bases each). The V end lost 3 bases, the J end lost 2 bases, and 15 bases lay between the germline ends. The CDR3 covers 16 residues. Germline CDR1 and CDR2: LNHDA and SQIVND (reference sequence). The CDR3 spells CASSMGPPEYTDTQYF. The CDR3 DNA reads TGTGCCAGTAGTATGGGACCTCCAGAATACACAGATACGCAGTATTTT.

The J gene is TRBJ2-1, the V gene TRBV3-1 (or the pseudogene TRBV3-2); no definite D call. Looked up from germline, CDR1 is LGHDT and CDR2 is YNNKEL (reference sequence). Trimming removed 0 bases from V and 15 bases from J, with 9 bases in between. The CDR3 loop spans 11 amino acids. This CDR3 is CASSQEKGLFF. CDR3 nucleotide sequence: TGTGCCAGCAGCCAAGAAAAAGGGCTGTTCTTC.

The chain recombines TRBV11-2 with TRBJ2-1; 9 nucleotides align to TRBD2. Germline V gives CDR1 SGHAT, CDR2 FQNNGV. After removal of 4 bases from V and 7 bases from J, the junction contained 5 bases not matched to a gene. The CDR3 is made up of 14 amino acids. The CDR3 protein is CASSSTAGGNEQFF. The CDR3, as DNA: TGTGCCAGCAGCTCCACAGCGGGAGGTAATGAGCAGTTCTTC.

V is TRBV7-9 and J is TRBJ2-1; 7 bases map to TRBD1. The CDR3 is 15 amino acids. Looked up from germline, CDR1 is SEHNR and CDR2 is FQNEAQ (reference sequence). V dropped 5 bases and J dropped 4; count of bases not matched to a gene: 8. CDR3 nucleotide sequence: TGTGCCAGCAGCCCAGGGGGAAAAATATACAATGAGCAGTTCTTC. Its protein product is CASSPGGKIYNEQFF.